The entry that follows covers one TCR beta chain sequence. The source of the sample is a study of blood T cell repertoires in COVID-19. Study-wide background: In each case, the material was cDNA or gDNA derived from T cells, B-cell-depleted T cells, or PBMCs.

Using immunoSEQ multiplex PCR, the repertoire was profiled, and TCRdb retains in-frame clones only, with some absent. The sample comprises hundreds of thousands of clones, 70% to 85% of which are singletons, and about 8.1% rests with the top ten. In germline, CDR1 is KGHDR, CDR2 SFDVKD. Trimming took 0 bases from V and 7 from J; bases not matched to a gene: 3. The CDR3 totals 16 residues. The receptor was isolated from a man older than 75 with acute or convalescent COVID-19. Sequenced: peripheral blood. This chain uses TRBV24-1 with TRBJ2-1, with 12 bases that match TRBD1. CDR3 DNA: TGTGCCACCAGTGATTTGCCGGGACAGGGGGCAAATGAGCAGTTCTTC. Its translation: CATSDLPGQGANEQFF.